This TCR beta chain was sequenced during a study of lymphopenia after photon versus proton radiotherapy. Study observations and caveats: Relative stability marked proton patients; photon patients lost diversity and naive cells.

Assay: immunoSEQ multiplex PCR; the TCRdb copy retains only in-frame clones and omits some. The sample contains about 45,000 clones, about 85% of which appear only once. Per the germline V gene, CDR1 is GTSNPN and CDR2 is SVGIG (reference sequence). CDR3 length: 12 residues. The ends were cut back, 3 bases at V and 3 bases at J, with 8 bases in the middle. A remark on this clone: Its specificity is not known.

The V and J genes are TRBV30 and TRBJ1-1, with D uncertain. Sequences were derived from peripheral blood, sampled from a patient treated with photon-based radiotherapy. This receptor was identified in a man in his forties with gastric cancer. CDR3 nucleotides: TGTGCCTGGAGCCAGTACGACACTGAAGCTTTCTTT. This sequence encodes CAWSQYDTEAFF.